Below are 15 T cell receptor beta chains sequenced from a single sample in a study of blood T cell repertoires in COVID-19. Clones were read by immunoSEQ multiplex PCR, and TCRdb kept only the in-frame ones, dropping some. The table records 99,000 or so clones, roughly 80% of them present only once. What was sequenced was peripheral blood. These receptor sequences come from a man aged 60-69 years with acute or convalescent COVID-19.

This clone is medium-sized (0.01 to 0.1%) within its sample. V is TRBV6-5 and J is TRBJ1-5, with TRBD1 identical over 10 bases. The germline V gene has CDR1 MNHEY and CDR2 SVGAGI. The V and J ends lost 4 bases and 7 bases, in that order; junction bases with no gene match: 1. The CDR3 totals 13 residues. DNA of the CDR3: TGTGCCAGCAGTTGGGGACAGGGGCAGCCCCAGCATTTT. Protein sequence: CASSWGQGQPQHF.

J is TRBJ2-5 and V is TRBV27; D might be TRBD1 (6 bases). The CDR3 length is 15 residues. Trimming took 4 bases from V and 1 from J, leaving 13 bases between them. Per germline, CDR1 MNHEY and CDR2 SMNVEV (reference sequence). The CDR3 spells CASSSPDRSQETQYF. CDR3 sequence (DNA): TGTGCCAGCAGTTCACCAGACAGGTCCCAAGAGACCCAGTACTTC.

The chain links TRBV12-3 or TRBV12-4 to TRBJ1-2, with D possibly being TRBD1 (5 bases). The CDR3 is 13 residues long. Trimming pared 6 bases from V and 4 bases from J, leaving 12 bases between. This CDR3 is CASSQDQGYGYTF. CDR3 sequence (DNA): TGTGCCAGCAGCCAGGACCAGGGCTATGGCTACACCTTC.

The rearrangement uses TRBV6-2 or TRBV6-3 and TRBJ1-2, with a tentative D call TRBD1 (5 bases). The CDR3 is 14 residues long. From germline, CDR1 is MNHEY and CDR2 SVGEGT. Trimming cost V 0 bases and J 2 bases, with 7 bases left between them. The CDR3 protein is CASSYSAGNYGYTF. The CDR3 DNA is TGTGCCAGCAGTTACTCGGCAGGGAACTATGGCTACACCTTC.

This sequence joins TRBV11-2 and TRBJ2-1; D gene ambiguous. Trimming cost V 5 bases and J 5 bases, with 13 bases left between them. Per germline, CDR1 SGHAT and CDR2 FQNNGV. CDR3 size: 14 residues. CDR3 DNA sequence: TGTGCCAGCAGCAAATCGTGGCTCAACAATGAGCAGTTCTTC. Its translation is CASSKSWLNNEQFF.

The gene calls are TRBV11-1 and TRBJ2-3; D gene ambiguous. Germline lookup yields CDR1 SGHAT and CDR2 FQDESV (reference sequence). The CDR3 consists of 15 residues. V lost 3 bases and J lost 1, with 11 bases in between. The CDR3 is CASSFGGLGTDTQYF. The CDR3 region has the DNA TGTGCCAGCAGCTTCGGTGGGCTTGGCACAGATACGCAGTATTTT. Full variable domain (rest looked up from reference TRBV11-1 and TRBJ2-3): EAEVAQSPRYKITEKSQAVAFWCDPISGHATLYWYRQILGQGPELLVQFQDESVVDDSQLPKDRFSAERLKGVDSTLKIQPAELGDSAMYLCASSFGGLGTDTQYFGPGTRLTVL.

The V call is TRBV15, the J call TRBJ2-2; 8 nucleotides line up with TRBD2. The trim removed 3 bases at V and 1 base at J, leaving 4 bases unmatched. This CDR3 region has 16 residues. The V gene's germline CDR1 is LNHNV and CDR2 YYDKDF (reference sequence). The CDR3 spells CATSSQLAENTGELFF. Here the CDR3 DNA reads TGTGCCACCAGCAGTCAACTAGCGGAGAACACCGGGGAGCTGTTTTTT. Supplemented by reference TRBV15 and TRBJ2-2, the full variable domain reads DAMVIQNPRYQVTQFGKPVTLSCSQTLNHNVMYWYQQKSSQAPKLLFHYYDKDFNNEADTPDNFQSRRPNTSFCFLDIRSPGLGDTAMYLCATSSQLAENTGELFFGEGSRLTVL.

The CDR3 DNA reads TGTGCCAGCTCACCCCGACAGCTTAGCAATCAGCCCCAGCATTTT. Translated, it gives CASSPRQLSNQPQHF. The V gene is TRBV18, the J gene TRBJ1-5, with a possible D match to TRBD1 (5 bases). The V end was cut by 3 bases, the J end by 0 bases, with 9 bases between. Looked up from germline, CDR1 is KGHSH and CDR2 is LQKENI. The length of the CDR3 is 15 residues. Complete variable domain (other parts from reference TRBV18 and TRBJ1-5): NAGVMQNPRHLVRRRGQEARLRCSPMKGHSHVYWYRQLPEEGLKFMVYLQKENIIDESGMPKERFSAEFPKEGPSILRIQQVVRGDSAAYFCASSPRQLSNQPQHFGDGTRLSIL.

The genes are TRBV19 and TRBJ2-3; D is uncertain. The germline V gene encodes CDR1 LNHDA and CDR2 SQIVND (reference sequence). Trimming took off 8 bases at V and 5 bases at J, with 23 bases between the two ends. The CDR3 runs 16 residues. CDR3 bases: TGTGCCAGTCCAGACGATGGAGCGAACCCCGAAGATACGCAGTATTTT. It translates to CASPDDGANPEDTQYF. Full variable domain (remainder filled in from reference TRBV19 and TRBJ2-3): DGGITQSPKYLFRKEGQNVTLSCEQNLNHDAMYWYRQDPGQGLRLIYYSQIVNDFQKGDIAEGYSVSREKKESFPLTVTSAQKNPTAFYLCASPDDGANPEDTQYFGPGTRLTVL.

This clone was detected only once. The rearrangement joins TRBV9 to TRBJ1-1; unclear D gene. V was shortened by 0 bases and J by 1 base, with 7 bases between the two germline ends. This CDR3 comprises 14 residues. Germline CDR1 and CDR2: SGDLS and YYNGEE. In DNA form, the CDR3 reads TGTGCCAGCAGCGTAGGCGCAGGGAACACTGAAGCTTTCTTT. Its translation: CASSVGAGNTEAFF.

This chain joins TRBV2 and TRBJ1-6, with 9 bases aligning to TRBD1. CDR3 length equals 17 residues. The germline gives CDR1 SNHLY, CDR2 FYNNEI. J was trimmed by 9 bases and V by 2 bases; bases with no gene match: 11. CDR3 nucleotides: TGTGCCAGCAGTGAAAGGGGGGACAGGGCTTGGGGTTCACCCCTCCACTTT. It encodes CASSERGDRAWGSPLHF.

The CDR3 sequence: CASSYVREPTGYYGPPQHF. The CDR3 nucleotides are TGTGCCAGCAGTTACGTCCGGGAACCGACAGGATACTATGGTCCGCCCCAGCATTTT. The rearrangement joins TRBV6-2 or TRBV6-3 to TRBJ1-5, with D perhaps matching TRBD1 (6 bases). Trimming shortened V by 2 bases and J by 9 bases, and 29 bases separated the two germline ends. The germline V gene has CDR1 MNHEY and CDR2 SVGEGT. The length of the CDR3 is 19 residues.

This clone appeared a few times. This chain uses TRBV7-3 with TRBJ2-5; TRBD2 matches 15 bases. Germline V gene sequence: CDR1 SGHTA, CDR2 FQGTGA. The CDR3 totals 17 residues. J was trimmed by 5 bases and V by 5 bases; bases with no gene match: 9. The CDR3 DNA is TGTGCCAGCAGCGCCCAGGGACTAGCGGGGGGTGTGGAGACCCAGTACTTC. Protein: CASSAQGLAGGVETQYF.

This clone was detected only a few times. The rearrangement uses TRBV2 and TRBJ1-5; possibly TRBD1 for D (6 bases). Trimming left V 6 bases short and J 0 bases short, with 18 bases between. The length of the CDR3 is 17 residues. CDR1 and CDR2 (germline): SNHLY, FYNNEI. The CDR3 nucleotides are TGTGCCAGCAGGGAGAACAGGGCCGATACTAGCAATCAGCCCCAGCATTTT. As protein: CASRENRADTSNQPQHF.

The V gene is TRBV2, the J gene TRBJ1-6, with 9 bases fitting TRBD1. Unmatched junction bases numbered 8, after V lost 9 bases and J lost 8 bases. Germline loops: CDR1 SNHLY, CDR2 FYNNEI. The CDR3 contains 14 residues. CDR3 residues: CASRGTGRYSPLHF. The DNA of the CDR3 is TGTGCCAGTCGGGGGACAGGGAGGTATTCACCCCTCCACTTT.